This T cell receptor (beta chain) stems from a study of blood T cells in healthy people across ages (dated by TCRdb to 2015 to 2017). About the investigation overall: In model experiments, template switching captured about one uniquely barcoded TCR beta cDNA molecule for every two T cells. Age-related changes in TCR beta repertoire diversity were measured in the study by deep sequencing normalized with unique cDNA molecular identifiers. Four age groups were formed from the donors: young (average approximately 15 years), middle-aged (around 37), aged (62) and long-lived (about 75). To avoid experimental bias, donors of different ages were spread randomly across the sequencing lanes. Using the same blood draw, the study looked at two additional independent replicas of 1 million unique cDNA reads for two donors, one aged 18 to 30 and the other aged 80 or older.

Overall results and qualifications from the work: Bulk unsorted PBMC profiling prevented conclusive comparison of naive and antigen-experienced compartments. The CMV infection status of donors was not known, potentially confounding age-related changes in expanded clonotypes. The long-lived group showed more naive CD4+ T cells, fewer expanded clones and increased TCR diversity than the aged group, suggesting age selection. As age increased, observed TCR beta diversity per million T cells dropped in a roughly linear way, and a significant reduction was already evident by age 40. Total diversity estimates from one million sequenced T cells were considered lower bounds and underestimates. A strong correlation was found between observed TCR beta diversity and the percentage of naive T cells measured by flow cytometry.

The method behind the library was 5' RACE. Sequencing relied on an Illumina HiSeq 2500. The second PCR ran for about 6 to 11 cycles and used a J-beta primer mix along with a sample-barcoded 5' primer. A unique molecular identifier was introduced onto each TCR beta cDNA molecule by a template-switch 5' adaptor carrying 12 random nucleotides. At least 2.5 million CDR3-containing paired-end reads were obtained from each sample. First-strand cDNA synthesis was performed from all RNA using the Mint cDNA synthesis kit, with priming by a TRBC-specific oligonucleotide. All cDNA was treated with uracil-DNA glycosylase and then went through a first 18-cycle PCR with the universal primers M1SS and BC2_uni_R. As for how the authors treated the data: For normalization, 1 million high-quality reads, each with a distinct molecular identifier, were randomly selected from each sample. Instead of being binned into consensus sequences, reads with shared molecular identifiers were discarded. MiTCR, with a Q25 quality threshold and the strictest error-elimination algorithm, was used for CDR3 identification, clonotype clustering and error correction. A nonparametric unseen species model with Euler transformation was used to estimate a lower bound on total TCR beta diversity. TCRdb reworked the public reads: Q25 trimming with fastp, MiXCR clone assembly, productive beta chains retained. Here each entry gathers all rows of one CDR3 protein and keeps the most common genes and DNA. These V and J calls derive from TCRdb rather than the authors' analysis. Recorded for this sample are about 1,400,000 distinct CDR3 sequences; almost 60% of them occurred a single time. Roughly 7% of the sample comes from the top ten.

V is trimmed back by 4 bases and J by 9 bases, and the junction contains 10 bases that no gene match accounts for. From the cysteine up to the phenylalanine, the CDR3 has a length of 15 residues. Just the 45-base CDR3 DNA is kept, in frame starting at base 1. Taken from the germline V gene, the CDR1 and CDR2 loops are SGHRS and YFSETQ. About this clonotype itself: The clone's antigen remains unknown. The input lacks base qualities; no much larger clone sits a single base away.

The approximately 40 donors, aged about 6 to 100 years, were systemically healthy Caucasian individuals from Russia. Each donor gave approximately 9.4 milliliters of peripheral blood, drawn into EDTA-treated Vacutainer tubes. Ficoll-Paque density-gradient centrifugation was used to isolate PBMCs, with at least 7 million per sample. Total RNA was extracted from PBMCs with Trizol reagent, with at least 5 micrograms obtained per sample. For every donor, an aliquot of PBMCs went through flow cytometry to measure the percentages of naive CD45RAhigh/CD27high T cells. The sample taken for sequencing was blood. Recombination connected TRBV5-1 to TRBJ2-2; TRBD1 agrees with 9 junctional bases. This receptor was taken from a man aged 18 to 35 in good health. The sequenced DNA is TGCGCCAGCAGCGCAGAGGGACAGGGAGGAAGGGAGCTGTTTTTT. Its translation reads: CASSAEGQGGRELFF. The variable domain in full, with residues beyond the CDR3 obtained from the reference TRBV5-1 and TRBJ2-2 genes, is KAGVTQTPRYLIKTRGQQVTLSCSPISGHRSVSWYQQTPGQGLQFLFEYFSETQRNKGNFPGRFSGRQFSNSRSEMNVSTLELGDSALYLCASSAEGQGGRELFFGEGSRLTVL.